The T cell receptor beta chain under discussion was sequenced for a study of blood T cell repertoires in COVID-19. Profiled with immunoSEQ multiplex PCR; TCRdb holds only in-frame clones, not every one. Of a few hundred thousand clones listed, about nine tenths were seen once; the top ten hold roughly 4.1%. The V gene lost 4 bases and the J gene lost 4 bases, with 14 bases spanning the gap. CDR1 SGHRS and CDR2 YFSETQ come from the germline V gene. CDR3 length: 14 residues. The origin of this receptor is a man aged 45 to 65 with acute or convalescent COVID-19. The V gene is TRBV5-1, the J gene TRBJ1-2; D gene unclear. The specimen sequenced was peripheral blood. This CDR3 is CASSAVRSPYGYTF. CDR3 bases: TGCGCCAGCAGCGCAGTCCGATCTCCCTATGGCTACACCTTC. Filled out from reference TRBV5-1 and TRBJ1-2, the complete variable domain reads KAGVTQTPRYLIKTRGQQVTLSCSPISGHRSVSWYQQTPGQGLQFLFEYFSETQRNKGNFPGRFSGRQFSNSRSEMNVSTLELGDSALYLCASSAVRSPYGYTFGSGTRLTVV.